A single sample gave rise to the 22 T cell receptor beta chains below, sequenced in a study of T cells in Graves' hyperthyroidism and ophthalmopathy. Template material for amplifying TCR beta CDR3 regions consisted of RNA transcripts. When the TCR CDR3 underwent first-round RT-PCR, the HTBI primer set was used. A single record per CDR3 protein comes from TCRdb applying MiXCR to the multiplex PCR reads. Of approximately 300,000 distinct CDR3 sequences in the sample, around 20% were seen once. The sequenced material came from blood. The receptors stem from a man between 50 and 59 years old with Graves' ophthalmopathy.

The J gene is TRBJ2-7, the V gene TRBV6-1; possibly TRBD1 or TRBD2 for D (5 bases each). This CDR3 has 15 amino acids. V was shortened by 8 bases and J by 0 bases, with 17 bases between the two germline ends. Per germline, CDR1 MNHNS and CDR2 SASEGT. As DNA, the CDR3 is TGTGCCAGCGGGACGAGGCATATAAGCTCCTACGAGCAGTACTTC. It codes for CASGTRHISSYEQYF.

The chain recombines TRBV11-2 with TRBJ2-2, with TRBD1 identical over 8 bases. With 5 bases clipped from V and 7 bases from J, the junction kept 6 bases outside the gene matches. Germline assignment: CDR1 SGHAT and CDR2 FQNNGV. The CDR3 extends over 14 amino acids. CDR3 in amino acids: CASSPGTGRGELFF. DNA for the CDR3: TGTGCCAGCAGCCCTGGGACAGGACGCGGGGAGCTGTTTTTT.

This clonotype was detected many times. The chain uses TRBV12-5 and TRBJ1-1, with 10 nucleotides matching TRBD1. Looked up from germline, CDR1 is LGHNT and CDR2 is FRNRAP. This CDR3 region has 14 residues. Trimming cost V 5 bases and J 3 bases; bases outside gene matches: 3. The CDR3 here is CASGRGTGDTEAFF. DNA for the CDR3: TGTGCTAGTGGTCGCGGGACAGGGGACACTGAAGCTTTCTTT.

This clonotype was detected a few times. The chain is built from TRBV29-1 and TRBJ2-3; 9 nucleotides align to TRBD2. Per the germline V gene, CDR1 is SQVTM and CDR2 is ANQGSEA. V was pared by 7 bases and J by 6 bases, with 17 bases of the junction left unmatched. The CDR3 loop spans 16 amino acids. The CDR3 sequence is CSAQGVAGAPGDTQYF. The CDR3 coding sequence is TGCAGCGCCCAAGGGGTAGCGGGAGCGCCTGGTGATACGCAGTATTTT.

This clonotype has just a few counts. This chain joins TRBV28 and TRBJ1-6; TRBD1 is a possible D gene (5 bases). V shed 7 bases and J shed 17 bases, with 15 bases lying between them. The germline V gene has CDR1 MDHEN and CDR2 SYDVKM. The CDR3 has 11 residues. The CDR3 coding sequence is TGTGCCAGCAACACCCGGGACCCAATCCACTTT. The encoded protein is CASNTRDPIHF. Variable domain in full (rest from reference TRBV28 and TRBJ1-6): DVKVTQSSRYLVKRTGEKVFLECVQDMDHENMFWYRQDPGLGLRLIYFSYDVKMKEKGDIPEGYSVSREKKERFSLILESASTNQTSMYLCASNTRDPIHFGNGTRLTVT.

The V call is TRBV2, the J call TRBJ2-7; 7 positions agree with TRBD1. Trimming cost V 6 bases and J 7 bases; bases outside gene matches: 9. The CDR3 is 13 residues long. Looked up from germline, CDR1 is SNHLY and CDR2 is FYNNEI. CDR3 nucleotide sequence: TGTGCCAGCAGGGGGGACAGAGCCGGGGAGCAGTACTTC. As protein: CASRGDRAGEQYF.

A few counts support this clonotype. For the CDR3, the DNA is TGTGCCACATCTAGCGGGGCCGGGAGCACAGATACGCAGTATTTT. It specifies CATSSGAGSTDTQYF. The chain couples TRBV19 to TRBJ2-3, with 9 bases identical to TRBD2. The CDR3 spans 15 residues. Germline lookup yields CDR1 LNHDA and CDR2 SQIVND (reference sequence). J lost 0 bases, V lost 10 bases, and 8 bases had no gene match.

This sequence joins TRBV3-1 and TRBJ1-6, with a possible D match to TRBD1 (6 bases). The CDR3 consists of 15 residues. CDR1 is LGHDT, CDR2 YNNKEL, per germline (reference sequence). V dropped 4 bases and J dropped 2 bases, with 9 bases sitting between them. As DNA, the CDR3 is TGTGCCAGCAGCCCGCGACAGGCCTATAATTCACCCCTCCACTTT. This sequence encodes CASSPRQAYNSPLHF.

The V and J genes are TRBV11-2 and TRBJ1-5, with a weak D call TRBD1 (6 bases). Trimming cost V 0 bases and J 7 bases, with 13 bases left between them. CDR3 length: 15 residues. Looked up from germline, CDR1 is SGHAT and CDR2 is FQNNGV. DNA for the CDR3: TGTGCCAGCAGCTTAGATCCCAGGGGCGGGCAGCCCCAGCATTTT. It translates to CASSLDPRGGQPQHF.

This clonotype was counted only a few times. The rearrangement uses TRBV20-1 and TRBJ2-1; tentative D call: TRBD1 (6 bases). Germline values: CDR1 DFQATT, CDR2 SNEGSKA (reference sequence). CDR3 length: 13 amino acids. V was shortened by 3 bases and J by 1 base, with 7 bases between the two germline ends. CDR3 protein: CSARGQSYNEQFF. CDR3 coding DNA: TGCAGTGCTAGGGGACAATCCTACAATGAGCAGTTCTTC.

This clonotype was found many times. The rearrangement links TRBV2 to TRBJ1-2; D call uncertain. CDR1 and CDR2 from the germline V gene are SNHLY and FYNNEI. This CDR3 has 14 amino acids. Deletions cut 1 base from V and 4 bases from J, with 10 bases between. CDR3 sequence (DNA): TGTGCCAGCAGTGAAGAGGAAATCGGCTATGGCTACACCTTC. Protein sequence: CASSEEEIGYGYTF. The variable domain in full, with the rest retrieved from reference TRBV2 and TRBJ1-2, is EPEVTQTPSHQVTQMGQEVILRCVPISNHLYFYWYRQILGQKVEFLVSFYNNEISEKSEIFDDQFSVERPDGSNFTLKIRSTKLEDSAMYFCASSEEEIGYGYTFGSGTRLTVV.

Ten or more counts support this clonotype. This sequence joins TRBV20-1 and TRBJ2-4; D not resolved. The CDR3 loop spans 12 amino acids. From germline, CDR1 is DFQATT and CDR2 SNEGSKA (reference sequence). Trimming took 3 bases from V and 6 from J, leaving 9 bases between them. CDR3: CSARAPGNIQYF. The DNA for the CDR3 is TGCAGTGCTAGGGCCCCCGGAAACATTCAGTACTTC.

This clonotype came up a few times. The chain is built from TRBV7-9 and TRBJ2-7; D is possibly TRBD1 (6 bases). The CDR3 loop spans 14 amino acids. V shed 5 bases and J shed 7 bases, with 18 bases lying between them. Germline V gene sequence: CDR1 SEHNR, CDR2 FQNEAQ (reference sequence). The CDR3 DNA sequence: TGTGCCAGCAGCCAAACCACAGGGATGAGGGAGCAGTACTTC. Its protein product is CASSQTTGMREQYF.

In its sample, this clonotype was seen many times. This sequence joins TRBV9 and TRBJ1-6, with D perhaps TRBD1 (5 bases). V shed 3 bases and J shed 8 bases, with 9 bases lying between them. The CDR3 consists of 13 residues. Per the germline V gene, CDR1 is SGDLS and CDR2 is YYNGEE. The CDR3 DNA reads TGTGCCAGCAGCGAGAGACAGTATTCACCCCTCCACTTT. Amino acid sequence: CASSERQYSPLHF.

Many counts were recorded for this clonotype. The V call is TRBV29-1, the J call TRBJ2-3; no definite D call. The CDR3 contains 12 residues. Trimming stripped 4 bases from V and 2 bases from J, with 7 bases between. CDR1 SQVTM and CDR2 ANQGSEA come from the germline V gene. The CDR3 DNA reads TGCAGCGTTGTTCGAATCACAGATACGCAGTATTTT. Translated, it gives CSVVRITDTQYF.

This clonotype was detected only a few times. The V and J genes are TRBV5-1 and TRBJ2-5; 10 positions agree with TRBD1. Germline-derived CDR1 and CDR2 are SGHRS and YFSETQ. The CDR3 is 17 residues long. V lost 4 bases, J lost 5 bases, and 14 bases stayed unmatched. The CDR3 is CASSRALGQGLGETQYF. CDR3 DNA sequence: TGCGCCAGCAGCCGGGCCTTGGGACAGGGGCTTGGGGAGACCCAGTACTTC.

This chain connects TRBV11-2 to TRBJ1-2; 12 bases fit TRBD1. Germline-derived CDR1 and CDR2 are SGHAT and FQNNGV. V shed 3 bases, J shed 6 bases, and the junction held 5 bases outside the gene matches. The CDR3 length is 15 residues. In nucleotides, the CDR3 is TGTGCCAGCAGCTTCGGGACAGGGGGCGCGGATGGCTACACCTTC. Translation: CASSFGTGGADGYTF. Full variable domain (outside the CDR3, taken from reference TRBV11-2 and TRBJ1-2): EAGVAQSPRYKIIEKRQSVAFWCNPISGHATLYWYQQILGQGPKLLIQFQNNGVVDDSQLPKDRFSAERLKGVDSTLKIQPAKLEDSAVYLCASSFGTGGADGYTFGSGTRLTVV.

This clonotype has a count of ten or more. The chain recombines TRBV5-1 with TRBJ2-3; D is possibly TRBD1 (5 bases). This CDR3 is 14 amino acids long. Germline values: CDR1 SGHRS, CDR2 YFSETQ. V was pared by 4 bases and J by 6 bases, with 15 bases between. CDR3 nucleotide sequence: TGCGCCAGCAGCATGGCTGGGGCAGTGGATACGCAGTATTTT. Translated: CASSMAGAVDTQYF.

The chain has TRBV5-1 and TRBJ2-5, with 7 nucleotides matching TRBD1. J was trimmed by 6 bases and V by 1 base; bases with no gene match: 3. The CDR3 has 13 residues. Germline values: CDR1 SGHRS, CDR2 YFSETQ. The CDR3 DNA reads as TGCGCCAGCAGCTTGTCAAGGGGGCAGACCCAGTACTTC. Its translation is CASSLSRGQTQYF.

This clonotype was found many times. This chain connects TRBV11-2 to TRBJ1-4, with D perhaps TRBD1 (5 bases). CDR1 and CDR2 (germline): SGHAT, FQNNGV. V was shortened by 0 bases and J by 8 bases, with 13 bases between the two germline ends. The CDR3 extends over 15 amino acids. CDR3 bases: TGTGCCAGCAGCTTAGACAGGGCCGTTGGGGAAAAACTGTTTTTT. Translating gives CASSLDRAVGEKLFF.

This chain uses TRBV3-1 with TRBJ2-7, with D possibly being TRBD2 (5 bases). The CDR3 runs 14 residues. CDR1 is LGHDT and CDR2 is YNNKEL in the germline V gene (reference sequence). V was trimmed by 8 bases and J by 0 bases, leaving 14 bases between them. In DNA form, the CDR3 reads TGTGCCAGCCGAGATTCGGCGGGCTCCTACGAGCAGTACTTC. The encoded protein is CASRDSAGSYEQYF.

The chain recombines TRBV30 with TRBJ2-3; the D gene is possibly TRBD1 (6 bases). CDR3 length: 13 amino acids. Germline loops: CDR1 GTSNPN, CDR2 SVGIG (reference sequence). V was clipped by 0 bases and J by 8 bases, with 12 bases between them. CDR3 loop: CAWSVKGVATQYF. The CDR3 DNA follows: TGTGCCTGGAGTGTAAAGGGGGTTGCTACGCAGTATTTT.